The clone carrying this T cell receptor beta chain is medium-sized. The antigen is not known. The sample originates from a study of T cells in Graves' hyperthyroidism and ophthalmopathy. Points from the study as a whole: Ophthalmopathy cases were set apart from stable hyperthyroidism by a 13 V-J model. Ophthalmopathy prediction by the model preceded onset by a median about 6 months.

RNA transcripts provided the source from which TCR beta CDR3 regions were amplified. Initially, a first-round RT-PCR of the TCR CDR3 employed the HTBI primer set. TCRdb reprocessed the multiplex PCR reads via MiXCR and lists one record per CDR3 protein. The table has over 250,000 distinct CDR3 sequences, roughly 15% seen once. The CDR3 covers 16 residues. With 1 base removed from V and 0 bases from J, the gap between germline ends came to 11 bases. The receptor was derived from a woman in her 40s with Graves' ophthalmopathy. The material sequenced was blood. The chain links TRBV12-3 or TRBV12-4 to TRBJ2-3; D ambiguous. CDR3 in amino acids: CASSLGWLGSTDTQYF. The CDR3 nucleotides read TGTGCCAGCAGTTTAGGGTGGTTGGGTAGCACAGATACGCAGTATTTT.